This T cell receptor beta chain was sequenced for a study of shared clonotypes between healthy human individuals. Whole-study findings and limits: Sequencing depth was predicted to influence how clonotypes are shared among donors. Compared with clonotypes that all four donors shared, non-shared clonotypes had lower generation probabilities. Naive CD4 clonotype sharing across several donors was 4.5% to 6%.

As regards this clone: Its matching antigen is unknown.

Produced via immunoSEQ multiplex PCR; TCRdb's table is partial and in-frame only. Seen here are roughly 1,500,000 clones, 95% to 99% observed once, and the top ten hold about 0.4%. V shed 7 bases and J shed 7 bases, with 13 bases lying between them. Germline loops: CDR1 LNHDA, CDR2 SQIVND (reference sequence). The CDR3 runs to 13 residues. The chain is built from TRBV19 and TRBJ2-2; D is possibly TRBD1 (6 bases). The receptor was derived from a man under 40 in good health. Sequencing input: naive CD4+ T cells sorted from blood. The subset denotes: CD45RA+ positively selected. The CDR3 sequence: CASIPDSRGELFF. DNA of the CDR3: TGTGCCAGTATCCCGGACAGTCGCGGGGAGCTGTTTTTT. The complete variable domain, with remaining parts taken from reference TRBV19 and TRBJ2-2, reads DGGITQSPKYLFRKEGQNVTLSCEQNLNHDAMYWYRQDPGQGLRLIYYSQIVNDFQKGDIAEGYSVSREKKESFPLTVTSAQKNPTAFYLCASIPDSRGELFFGEGSRLTVL.